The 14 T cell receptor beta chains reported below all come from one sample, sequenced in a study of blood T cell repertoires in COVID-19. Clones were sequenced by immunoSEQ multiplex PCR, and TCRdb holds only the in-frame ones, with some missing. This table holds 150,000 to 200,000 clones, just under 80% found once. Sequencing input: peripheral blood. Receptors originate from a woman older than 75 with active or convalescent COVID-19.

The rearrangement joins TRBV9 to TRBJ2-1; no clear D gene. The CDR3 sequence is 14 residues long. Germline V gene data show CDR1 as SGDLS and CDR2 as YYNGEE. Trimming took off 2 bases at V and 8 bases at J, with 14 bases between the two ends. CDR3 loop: CASSVQVATDEQFF. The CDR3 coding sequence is TGTGCCAGCAGCGTTCAGGTGGCTACGGATGAGCAGTTCTTC.

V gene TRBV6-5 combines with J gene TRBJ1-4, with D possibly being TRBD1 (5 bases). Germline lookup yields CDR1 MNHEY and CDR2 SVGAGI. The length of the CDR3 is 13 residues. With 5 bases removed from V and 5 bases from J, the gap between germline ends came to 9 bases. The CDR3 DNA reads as TGTGCCAGCAGTCGGTCAGGGAATGAAAAACTGTTTTTT. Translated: CASSRSGNEKLFF.

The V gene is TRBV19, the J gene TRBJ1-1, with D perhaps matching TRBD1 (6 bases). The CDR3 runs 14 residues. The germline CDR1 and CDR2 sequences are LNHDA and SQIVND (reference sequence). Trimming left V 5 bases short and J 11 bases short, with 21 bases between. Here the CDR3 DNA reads TGTGCCAGTAGTTTGACGGGAGGACAGACCAAGGCTTTCTTT. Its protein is CASSLTGGQTKAFF.

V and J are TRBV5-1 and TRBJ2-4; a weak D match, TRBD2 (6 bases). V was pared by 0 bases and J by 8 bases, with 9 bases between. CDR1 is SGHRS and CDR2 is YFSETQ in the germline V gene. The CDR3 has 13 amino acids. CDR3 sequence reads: CASSLAPGDIQYF. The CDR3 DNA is TGCGCCAGCAGCTTGGCCCCGGGGGACATTCAGTACTTC.

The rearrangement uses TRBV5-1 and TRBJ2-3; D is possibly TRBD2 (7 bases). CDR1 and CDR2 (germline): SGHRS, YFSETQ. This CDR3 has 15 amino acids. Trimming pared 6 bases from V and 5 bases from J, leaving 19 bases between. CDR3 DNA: TGCGCCAGCATCGTCGGCGGGGGCCCCCGAGATACGCAGTATTTT. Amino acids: CASIVGGGPRDTQYF.

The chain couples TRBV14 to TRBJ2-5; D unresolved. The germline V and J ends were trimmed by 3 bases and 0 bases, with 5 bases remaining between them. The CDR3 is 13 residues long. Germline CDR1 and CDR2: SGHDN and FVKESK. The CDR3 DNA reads TGTGCCAGCAGCCATAATAACCAAGAGACCCAGTACTTC. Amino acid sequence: CASSHNNQETQYF.

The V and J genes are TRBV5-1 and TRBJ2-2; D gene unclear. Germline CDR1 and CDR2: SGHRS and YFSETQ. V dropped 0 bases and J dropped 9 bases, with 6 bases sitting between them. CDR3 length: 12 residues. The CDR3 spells CASSLDSWELFF. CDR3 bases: TGCGCCAGCAGCTTGGACAGCTGGGAGCTGTTTTTT.

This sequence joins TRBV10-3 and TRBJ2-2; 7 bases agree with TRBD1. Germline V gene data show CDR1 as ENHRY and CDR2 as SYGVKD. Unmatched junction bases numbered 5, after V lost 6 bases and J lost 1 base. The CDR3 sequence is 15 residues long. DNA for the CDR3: TGTGCCATCAGCTCCGGGACAGTGAACACCGGGGAGCTGTTTTTT. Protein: CAISSGTVNTGELFF.

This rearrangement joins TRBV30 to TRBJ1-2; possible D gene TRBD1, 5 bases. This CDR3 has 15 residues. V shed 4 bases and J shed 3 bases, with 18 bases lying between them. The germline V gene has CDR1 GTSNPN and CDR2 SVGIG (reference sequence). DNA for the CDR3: TGTGCCTGGAACCGCGGGGCCCGGGGTCACTATGGCTACACCTTC. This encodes CAWNRGARGHYGYTF.

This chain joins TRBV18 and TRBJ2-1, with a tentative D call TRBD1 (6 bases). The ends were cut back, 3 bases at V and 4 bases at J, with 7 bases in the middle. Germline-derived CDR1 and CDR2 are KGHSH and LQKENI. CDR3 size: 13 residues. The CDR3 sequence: CASSPDRYNEQFF. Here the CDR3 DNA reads TGTGCCAGCTCACCGGACAGATACAATGAGCAGTTCTTC.

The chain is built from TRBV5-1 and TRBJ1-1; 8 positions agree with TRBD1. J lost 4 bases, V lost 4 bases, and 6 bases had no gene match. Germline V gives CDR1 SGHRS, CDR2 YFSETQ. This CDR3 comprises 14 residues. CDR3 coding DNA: TGCGCCAGCAGCCCGCGTACAGGGGGCACTGAAGCTTTCTTT. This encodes CASSPRTGGTEAFF.

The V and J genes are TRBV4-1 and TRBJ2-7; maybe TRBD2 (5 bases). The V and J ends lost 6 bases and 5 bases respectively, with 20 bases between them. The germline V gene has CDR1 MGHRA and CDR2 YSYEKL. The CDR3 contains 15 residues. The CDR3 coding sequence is TGCGCCAGCAGACGAGCGGTAGGGTCCGTCGACGAGCAGTACTTC. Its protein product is CASRRAVGSVDEQYF.

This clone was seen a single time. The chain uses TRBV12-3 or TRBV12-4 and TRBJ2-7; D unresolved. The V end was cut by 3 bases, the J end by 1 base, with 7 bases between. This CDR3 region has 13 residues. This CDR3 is CASSFELSYEQYF. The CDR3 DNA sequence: TGTGCCAGCAGTTTTGAACTTTCCTACGAGCAGTACTTC.

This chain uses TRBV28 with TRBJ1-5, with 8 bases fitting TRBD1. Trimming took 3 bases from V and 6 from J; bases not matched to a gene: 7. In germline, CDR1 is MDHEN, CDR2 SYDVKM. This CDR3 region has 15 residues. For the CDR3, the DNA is TGTGCCAGCAGTTTCCGTGGACAGGGCCGTCAGCCCCAGCATTTT. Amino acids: CASSFRGQGRQPQHF.